These 23 T cell receptor beta chains share one sample of origin, sequenced in a study of control samples from healthy donors and cancer patients. Sequencing was performed with immunoSEQ multiplex PCR; in TCRdb, only in-frame clones are kept and a portion is missing. The sample holds approximately 89,000 clones, about 89% seen once. The material sequenced was blood. The receptor source for this set is a man aged 25 to 45 in good health.

This chain links TRBV27 with TRBJ2-5; D is tentatively TRBD1 or TRBD2 (6 bases each). Trimming removed 5 bases at V and 1 base at J, with 11 bases between. The CDR3 length is 14 residues. In germline, CDR1 is MNHEY, CDR2 SMNVEV (reference sequence). The CDR3 region has the DNA TGTGCCAGCAGTACCGGGGGCGGCCAAGAGACCCAGTACTTC. It is translated as CASSTGGGQETQYF.

The rearrangement uses TRBV4-1 and TRBJ2-2; the match to TRBD1 covers 10 bases. V lost 2 bases to trimming and J lost 5 bases; unmatched junction nucleotides: 14. The CDR3 loop spans 19 amino acids. Per the germline V gene, CDR1 is MGHRA and CDR2 is YSYEKL. Written as DNA, the CDR3 is TGCGCCAGCAGCCAATTGGGAGGGAAGGGACAGGGGAGGACCGGGGAGCTGTTTTTT. Amino acid sequence: CASSQLGGKGQGRTGELFF.

The chain joins TRBV30 to TRBJ1-1; unclear D gene. V was pared by 3 bases and J by 6 bases, with 26 bases between. CDR1 is GTSNPN and CDR2 is SVGIG in the germline V gene (reference sequence). The CDR3 sequence is 17 residues long. CDR3 in amino acids: CAWRAPGTPWGRAEAFF. CDR3 in DNA: TGTGCCTGGAGGGCCCCAGGTACCCCGTGGGGAAGAGCTGAAGCTTTCTTT.

The V call is TRBV5-1, the J call TRBJ2-5, with TRBD1 as a possible D gene (5 bases). With 4 bases removed from V and 2 bases from J, the gap between germline ends came to 9 bases. CDR1 SGHRS and CDR2 YFSETQ come from the germline V gene. The CDR3 length is 13 residues. The CDR3, as DNA: TGCGCCAGCAGCCCCAGGGTACAAGAGACCCAGTACTTC. Translated: CASSPRVQETQYF.

The rearrangement uses TRBV19 and TRBJ2-2; a weak D match, TRBD2 (5 bases). The V gene lost 11 bases and the J gene lost 3 bases, with 13 bases spanning the gap. This CDR3 contains 13 residues. Germline values: CDR1 LNHDA, CDR2 SQIVND (reference sequence). CDR3 protein: CASGERHTGELFF. CDR3 nucleotides: TGTGCCTCCGGGGAGCGGCACACCGGGGAGCTGTTTTTT.

This chain connects TRBV10-3 to TRBJ2-3; 11 bases fit TRBD2. The germline gives CDR1 ENHRY, CDR2 SYGVKD. The CDR3 sequence is 15 residues long. V dropped 8 bases and J dropped 3; count of bases not matched to a gene: 7. This CDR3 is CAIQGSGGATDTQYF. DNA for the CDR3: TGTGCCATCCAGGGTAGCGGGGGGGCGACAGATACGCAGTATTTT.

This rearrangement joins TRBV19 to TRBJ2-2; TRBD1 agrees at 9 bases. The germline CDR1 and CDR2 sequences are LNHDA and SQIVND (reference sequence). V lost 7 bases, J lost 5 bases, and 11 bases stayed unmatched. CDR3 length equals 16 residues. For the CDR3, the DNA is TGTGCCAGTACCACCCTGGGACAGGGAGGTACCGGGGAGCTGTTTTTT. It encodes CASTTLGQGGTGELFF.

The chain has TRBV7-3 and TRBJ2-1; 8 bases match TRBD2. Germline CDR1 is SGHTA and CDR2 is FQGTGA. With 4 bases clipped from V and 0 bases from J, the junction kept 5 bases outside the gene matches. This CDR3 is built from 16 residues. The CDR3 sequence: CASSSRGARSYNEQFF. The DNA for the CDR3 is TGTGCCAGCAGCTCGCGGGGGGCCCGCTCCTACAATGAGCAGTTCTTC.

This clone appeared a few times. The V call is TRBV5-1, the J call TRBJ1-1, with TRBD1 matching over 9 bases. This CDR3 has 15 amino acids. V was clipped by 1 base and J by 4 bases; unmatched bases: 5. Germline-derived CDR1 and CDR2 are SGHRS and YFSETQ. CDR3 nucleotides: TGCGCCAGCAGCTTGACAGGGGGCGCGGGCACTGAAGCTTTCTTT. Encoded protein: CASSLTGGAGTEAFF.

The chain has TRBV18 and TRBJ2-1; 14 bases are a match to TRBD2. This CDR3 is built from 16 residues. V lost 3 bases, J lost 6 bases, and 4 bases stayed unmatched. CDR1 is KGHSH, CDR2 LQKENI, per germline. This CDR3 is CASSPRTSGGFNEQFF. The CDR3 DNA sequence: TGTGCCAGCTCACCCCGGACTAGCGGGGGGTTCAATGAGCAGTTCTTC.

J is TRBJ1-4 and V is TRBV24-1, with no clear D. The CDR3 loop spans 15 amino acids. V was cut by 3 bases and J by 0 bases, with 7 bases left in between. Germline V lookup: CDR1 KGHDR, CDR2 SFDVKD. The CDR3: CATSDGGTTNEKLFF. Written as DNA, the CDR3 is TGTGCCACCAGTGATGGAGGGACAACTAATGAAAAACTGTTTTTT.

The rearrangement uses TRBV7-9 and TRBJ2-4; 10 positions match TRBD2. The CDR3 totals 16 residues. V shed 1 base, J shed 7 bases, and the junction held 7 bases outside the gene matches. Germline values: CDR1 SEHNR, CDR2 FQNEAQ (reference sequence). CDR3 coding DNA: TGTGCCAGCAGCTTAGGTAGCGGGGGGTCCCGGAACATTCAGTACTTC. Translation: CASSLGSGGSRNIQYF.

The chain's CDR3 is CAHRRDIGNTIYF. The CDR3 DNA follows: TGTGCCCACAGGAGGGACATTGGAAACACCATATATTTT. V usage is TRBV6-5 and J usage is TRBJ1-3, with a tentative D call TRBD1 (6 bases). Trimming took off 11 bases at V and 3 bases at J, with 14 bases between the two ends. Looked up from germline, CDR1 is MNHEY and CDR2 is SVGAGI. The CDR3 loop spans 13 amino acids.

The V and J genes are TRBV6-4 and TRBJ2-3; D assignment may be TRBD1 or TRBD2 (5 bases each). Germline values: CDR1 MRHNA, CDR2 SNTAGT. This CDR3 is 12 amino acids long. V was shortened by 2 bases and J by 10 bases, with 10 bases between the two germline ends. In DNA form, the CDR3 reads TGTGCCAGCAGTGACATGGGGGAGCCGCAGTATTTT. Its protein product is CASSDMGEPQYF.

The V call is TRBV7-2, the J call TRBJ1-2, with a possible D match to TRBD1 (5 bases). The CDR3 contains 11 residues. Per germline, CDR1 SGHTA and CDR2 FQGNSA. The germline V and J ends were trimmed by 5 bases and 8 bases, with 9 bases remaining between them. The DNA of the CDR3 is TGTGCCAGCAGCAACTGGGGGGGCTACACCTTC. It translates to CASSNWGGYTF.

This chain links TRBV29-1 with TRBJ2-7; TRBD1 might be the D (6 bases). Per germline, CDR1 SQVTM and CDR2 ANQGSEA. CDR3 length: 13 amino acids. The V end lost 2 bases, the J end lost 4 bases, and 12 bases lay between the germline ends. Here the CDR3 reads CSVENQGGYEQYF. DNA of the CDR3: TGCAGCGTTGAAAACCAAGGGGGATACGAGCAGTACTTC.

The chain carries TRBV30 and TRBJ1-1; TRBD1 agrees at 8 bases. Losses at the gene ends were 1 base for V and 1 base for J; bases not matched to a gene: 2. This CDR3 is built from 14 residues. CDR1 and CDR2 from the germline V gene are GTSNPN and SVGIG (reference sequence). The DNA of the CDR3 is TGTGCCTGGAGTGCCGGACAGGGGAACACTGAAGCTTTCTTT. It specifies CAWSAGQGNTEAFF. The full variable domain, rest sourced from reference TRBV30 and TRBJ1-1, is SQTIHQWPATLVQPVGSPLSLECTVEGTSNPNLYWYRQAAGRGLQLLFYSVGIGQISSEVPQNLSASRPQDRQFILSSKKLLLSDSGFYLCAWSAGQGNTEAFFGQGTRLTVV.

This chain connects TRBV11-2 to TRBJ2-5, with D perhaps assigned TRBD1 or TRBD2 (5 bases each). Deletions cut 4 bases from V and 1 base from J, with 10 bases between. The germline gives CDR1 SGHAT, CDR2 FQNNGV. CDR3 size: 14 residues. CDR3 loop: CASSYRTFQETQYF. The CDR3 nucleotides read TGTGCCAGCAGCTACAGGACTTTCCAAGAGACCCAGTACTTC.

The rearrangement links TRBV7-2 to TRBJ2-3; a weak D match, TRBD2 (5 bases). CDR1 is SGHTA, CDR2 FQGNSA, per germline. There are 17 residues in the CDR3. The V gene lost 4 bases and the J gene lost 1 base, with 18 bases spanning the gap. CDR3 nucleotides: TGTGCCAGCAGCTCGTCTGCCTCGGGATCCGGCACAGATACGCAGTATTTT. This encodes CASSSSASGSGTDTQYF.

The chain carries TRBV4-1 and TRBJ2-1, with D possibly matching TRBD2 (6 bases). V was shortened by 5 bases and J by 3 bases, with 14 bases between the two germline ends. The CDR3 spans 15 residues. The germline CDR1 and CDR2 sequences are MGHRA and YSYEKL. CDR3 amino acids: CASSAGTQGYNEQFF. The CDR3 region has the DNA TGCGCCAGCAGCGCCGGGACTCAGGGCTACAATGAGCAGTTCTTC.

V is TRBV27 and J is TRBJ2-5; D perhaps matches TRBD2 (6 bases). The CDR3 has 14 amino acids. The germline V and J ends were trimmed by 3 bases and 1 base, with 9 bases remaining between them. The germline V gene encodes CDR1 MNHEY and CDR2 SMNVEV (reference sequence). CDR3 loop: CASSLVGGQETQYF. CDR3 bases: TGTGCCAGCAGTTTGGTCGGGGGCCAAGAGACCCAGTACTTC.

The chain joins TRBV5-1 to TRBJ1-2, with TRBD1 matching over 7 bases. J lost 8 bases, V lost 4 bases, and 14 bases had no gene match. The CDR3 runs 15 residues. Germline CDR1 reads SGHRS; CDR2 reads YFSETQ. CDR3 coding DNA: TGCGCCAGCAGCCCTCTAGGGGCCAGGGGGATCGGCTACACCTTC. Protein product: CASSPLGARGIGYTF.

DNA of the CDR3: TGTGCCAGTAGTATTGGAGCAGTTTCCGGGGAGCTGTTTTTT. This codes for CASSIGAVSGELFF. V and J are TRBV19 and TRBJ2-2; D is uncertain. The CDR3 runs to 14 residues. Between the trimmed V and J ends, which lost 3 bases and 6 bases, there was a span of 11 bases. Germline assignment: CDR1 LNHDA and CDR2 SQIVND (reference sequence). Variable domain in full (rest from reference TRBV19 and TRBJ2-2): DGGITQSPKYLFRKEGQNVTLSCEQNLNHDAMYWYRQDPGQGLRLIYYSQIVNDFQKGDIAEGYSVSREKKESFPLTVTSAQKNPTAFYLCASSIGAVSGELFFGEGSRLTVL.